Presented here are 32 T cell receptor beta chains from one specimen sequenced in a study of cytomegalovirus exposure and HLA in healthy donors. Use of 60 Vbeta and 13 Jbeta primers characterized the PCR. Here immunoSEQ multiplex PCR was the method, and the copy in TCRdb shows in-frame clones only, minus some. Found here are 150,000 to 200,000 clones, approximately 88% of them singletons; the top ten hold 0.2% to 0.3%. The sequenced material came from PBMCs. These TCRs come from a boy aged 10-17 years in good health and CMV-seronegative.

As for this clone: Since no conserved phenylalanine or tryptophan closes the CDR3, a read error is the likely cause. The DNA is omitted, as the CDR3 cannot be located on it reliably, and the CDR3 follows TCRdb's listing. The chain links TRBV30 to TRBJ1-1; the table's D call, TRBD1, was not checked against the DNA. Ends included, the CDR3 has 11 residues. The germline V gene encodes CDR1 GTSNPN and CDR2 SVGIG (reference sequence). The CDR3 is CAWGDRTASGL.

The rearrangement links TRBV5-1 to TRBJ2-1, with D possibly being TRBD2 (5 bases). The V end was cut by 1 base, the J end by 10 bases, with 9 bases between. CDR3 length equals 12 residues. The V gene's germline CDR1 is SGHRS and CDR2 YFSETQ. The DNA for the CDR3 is TGCGCCAGCAGCTTGATAGCGCAGGAGCAGTTCTTC. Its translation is CASSLIAQEQFF.

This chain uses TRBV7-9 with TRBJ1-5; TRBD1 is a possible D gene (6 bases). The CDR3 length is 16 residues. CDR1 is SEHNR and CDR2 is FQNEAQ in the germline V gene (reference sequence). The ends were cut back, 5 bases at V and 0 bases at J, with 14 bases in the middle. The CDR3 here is CASSLAGQLSNQPQHF. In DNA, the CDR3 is TGTGCCAGCAGCCTCGCCGGACAGCTTAGCAATCAGCCCCAGCATTTT.

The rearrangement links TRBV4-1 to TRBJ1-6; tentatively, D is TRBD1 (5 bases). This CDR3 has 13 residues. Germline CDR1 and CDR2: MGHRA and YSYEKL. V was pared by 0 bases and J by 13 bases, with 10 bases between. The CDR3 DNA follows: TGCGCCAGCAGCCAAGATGGGGCGGTCCCCCTCCACTTT. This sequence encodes CASSQDGAVPLHF.

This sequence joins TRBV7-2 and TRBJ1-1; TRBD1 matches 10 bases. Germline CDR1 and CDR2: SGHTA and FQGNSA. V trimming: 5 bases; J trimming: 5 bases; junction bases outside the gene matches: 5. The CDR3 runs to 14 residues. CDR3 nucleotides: TGTGCCAGCAGCACGGGACAGGGGAGGACTGAAGCTTTCTTT. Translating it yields CASSTGQGRTEAFF. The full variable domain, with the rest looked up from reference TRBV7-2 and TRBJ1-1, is GAGVSQSPSNKVTEKGKDVELRCDPISGHTALYWYRQSLGQGLEFLIYFQGNSAPDKSGLPSDRFSAERTGGSVSTLTIQRTQQEDSAVYLCASSTGQGRTEAFFGQGTRLTVV.

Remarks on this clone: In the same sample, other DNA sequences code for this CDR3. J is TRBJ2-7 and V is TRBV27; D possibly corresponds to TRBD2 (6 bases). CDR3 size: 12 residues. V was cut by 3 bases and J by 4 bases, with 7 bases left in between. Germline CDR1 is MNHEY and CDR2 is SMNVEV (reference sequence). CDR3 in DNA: TGTGCCAGCAGTTTGGGGGGATACGAGCAGTACTTC. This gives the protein CASSLGGYEQYF.

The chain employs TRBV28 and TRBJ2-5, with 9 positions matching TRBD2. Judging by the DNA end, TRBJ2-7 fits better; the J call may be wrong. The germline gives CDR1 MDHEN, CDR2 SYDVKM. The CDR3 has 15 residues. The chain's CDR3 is CASRTSGWSSYEQYF. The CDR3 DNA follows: TGTGCCAGCAGGACTAGCGGATGGAGCTCCTACGAGCAGTACTTC.

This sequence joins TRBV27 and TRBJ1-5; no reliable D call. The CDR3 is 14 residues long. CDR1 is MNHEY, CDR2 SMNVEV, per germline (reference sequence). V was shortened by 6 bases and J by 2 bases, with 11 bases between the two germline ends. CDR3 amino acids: CASSPVSGNQPQHF. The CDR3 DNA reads TGTGCCAGCAGCCCGGTCTCGGGCAATCAGCCCCAGCATTTT.

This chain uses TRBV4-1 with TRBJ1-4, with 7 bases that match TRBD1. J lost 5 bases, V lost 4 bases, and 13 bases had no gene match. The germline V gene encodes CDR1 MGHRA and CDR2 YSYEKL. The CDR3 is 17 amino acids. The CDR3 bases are TGCGCCAGCAGCCTCCTAAGCGCGGGACAGACAAATGAAAAACTGTTTTTT. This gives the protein CASSLLSAGQTNEKLFF.

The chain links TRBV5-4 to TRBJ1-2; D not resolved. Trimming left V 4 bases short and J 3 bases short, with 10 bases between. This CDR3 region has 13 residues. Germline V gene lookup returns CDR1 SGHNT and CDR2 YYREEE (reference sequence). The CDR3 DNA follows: TGTGCCAGCAGCACGGACGGGGACTATGGCTACACCTTC. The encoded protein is CASSTDGDYGYTF.

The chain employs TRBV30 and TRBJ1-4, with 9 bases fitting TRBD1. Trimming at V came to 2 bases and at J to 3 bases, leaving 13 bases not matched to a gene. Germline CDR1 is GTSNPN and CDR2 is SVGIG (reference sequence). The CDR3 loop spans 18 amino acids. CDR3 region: CAWSPGQGLTWANEKLFF. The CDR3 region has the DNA TGTGCCTGGAGTCCGGGACAGGGCCTGACATGGGCTAATGAAAAACTGTTTTTT. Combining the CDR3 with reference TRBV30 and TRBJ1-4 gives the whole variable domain SQTIHQWPATLVQPVGSPLSLECTVEGTSNPNLYWYRQAAGRGLQLLFYSVGIGQISSEVPQNLSASRPQDRQFILSSKKLLLSDSGFYLCAWSPGQGLTWANEKLFFGSGTQLSVL.

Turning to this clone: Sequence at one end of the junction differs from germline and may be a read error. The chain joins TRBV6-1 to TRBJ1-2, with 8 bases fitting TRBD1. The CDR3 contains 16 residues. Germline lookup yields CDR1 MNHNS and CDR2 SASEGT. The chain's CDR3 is CASSDPADRANYGYPF. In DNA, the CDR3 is TGTGCCAGCAGTGACCCCGCGGACAGGGCCAACTATGGCTACCCCTTC.

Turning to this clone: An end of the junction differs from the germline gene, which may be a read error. In DNA form, the CDR3 reads TGTTCCAGCAGCTCAGGACAGTACTACTATGGCTACACCTTC. Translating gives CSSSSGQYYYGYTF. The V gene is TRBV7-9, the J gene TRBJ1-2; the D gene is possibly TRBD1 (6 bases). CDR3 size: 14 residues. Germline values: CDR1 SEHNR, CDR2 FQNEAQ (reference sequence).

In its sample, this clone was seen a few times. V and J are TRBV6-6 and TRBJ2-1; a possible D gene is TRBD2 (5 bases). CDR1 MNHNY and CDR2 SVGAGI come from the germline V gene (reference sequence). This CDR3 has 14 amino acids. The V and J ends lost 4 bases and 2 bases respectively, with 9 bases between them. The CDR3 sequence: CASSFAGAYNEQFF. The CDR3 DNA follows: TGTGCCAGCAGTTTCGCCGGGGCCTACAATGAGCAGTTCTTC.

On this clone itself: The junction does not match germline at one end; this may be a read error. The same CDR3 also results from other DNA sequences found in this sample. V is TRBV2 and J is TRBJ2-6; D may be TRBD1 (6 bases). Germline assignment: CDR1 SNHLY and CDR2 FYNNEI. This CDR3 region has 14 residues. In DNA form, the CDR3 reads TGTGCCAGCGGAAACAGGGTTGGGGCTAACGTCCTGACTTTC. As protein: CASGNRVGANVLTF.

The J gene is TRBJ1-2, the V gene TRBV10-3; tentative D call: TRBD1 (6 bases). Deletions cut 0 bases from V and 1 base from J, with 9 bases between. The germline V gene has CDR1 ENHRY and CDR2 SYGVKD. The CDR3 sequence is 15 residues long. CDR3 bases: TGTGCCATCAGTGAGTCGGGGGACATTAACTATGGCTACACCTTC. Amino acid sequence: CAISESGDINYGYTF.

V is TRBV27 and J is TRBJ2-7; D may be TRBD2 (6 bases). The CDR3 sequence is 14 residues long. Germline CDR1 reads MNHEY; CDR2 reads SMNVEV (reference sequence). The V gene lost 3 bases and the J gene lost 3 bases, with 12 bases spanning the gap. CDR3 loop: CASSFAGRGYEQYF. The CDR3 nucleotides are TGTGCCAGCAGTTTTGCGGGAAGAGGCTACGAGCAGTACTTC.

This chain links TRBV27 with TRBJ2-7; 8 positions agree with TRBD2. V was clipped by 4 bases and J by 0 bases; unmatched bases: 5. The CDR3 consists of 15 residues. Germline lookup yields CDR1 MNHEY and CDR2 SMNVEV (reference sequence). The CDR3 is CASSSPREASYEQYF. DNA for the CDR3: TGTGCCAGCAGTTCCCCGCGGGAGGCCTCCTACGAGCAGTACTTC.

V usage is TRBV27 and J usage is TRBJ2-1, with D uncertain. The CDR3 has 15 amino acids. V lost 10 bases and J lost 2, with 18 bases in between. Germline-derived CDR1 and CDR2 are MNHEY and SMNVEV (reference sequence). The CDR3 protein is CATAGLPTTYNEQFF. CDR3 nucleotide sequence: TGTGCCACCGCTGGTCTACCCACTACCTACAATGAGCAGTTCTTC.

Here the CDR3 reads CASSLAGDRNTEAFF. CDR3 bases: TGCGCCAGCAGCTTGGCAGGCGACAGGAACACTGAAGCTTTCTTT. V and J are TRBV5-1 and TRBJ1-1; D is perhaps TRBD1 (5 bases). The germline gives CDR1 SGHRS, CDR2 YFSETQ. V was shortened by 0 bases and J by 1 base, with 10 bases between the two germline ends. This CDR3 is 15 amino acids long.

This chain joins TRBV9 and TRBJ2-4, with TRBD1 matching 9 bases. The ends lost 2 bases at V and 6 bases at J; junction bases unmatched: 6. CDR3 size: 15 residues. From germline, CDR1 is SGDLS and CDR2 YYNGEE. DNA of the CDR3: TGTGCCAGCAGCGTGTACGGGGGACAGGGAAACATTCAGTACTTC. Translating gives CASSVYGGQGNIQYF.

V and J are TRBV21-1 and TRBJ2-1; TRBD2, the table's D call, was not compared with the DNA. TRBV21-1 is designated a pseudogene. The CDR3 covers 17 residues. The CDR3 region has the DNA TGTGCCAGCAGCACGAAGCTAAATCGGGAACCAAACAATGAGCAGTTCTTC. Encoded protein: CASSTKLNREPNNEQFF.

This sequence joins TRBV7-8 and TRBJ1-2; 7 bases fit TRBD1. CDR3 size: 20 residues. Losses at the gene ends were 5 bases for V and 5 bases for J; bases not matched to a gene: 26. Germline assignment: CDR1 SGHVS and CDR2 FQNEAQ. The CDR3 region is CASSARRDRDPRRYLYGYTF. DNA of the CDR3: TGTGCCAGCAGCGCACGCCGGGACAGAGATCCTCGGCGTTACCTTTATGGCTACACCTTC.

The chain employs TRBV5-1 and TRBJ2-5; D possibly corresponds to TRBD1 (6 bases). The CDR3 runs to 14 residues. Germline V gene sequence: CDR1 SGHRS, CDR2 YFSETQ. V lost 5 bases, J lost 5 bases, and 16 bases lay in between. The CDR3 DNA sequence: TGCGCCAGCAGAAAGACAGGTGGCGGGGAGACCCAGTACTTC. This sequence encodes CASRKTGGGETQYF.

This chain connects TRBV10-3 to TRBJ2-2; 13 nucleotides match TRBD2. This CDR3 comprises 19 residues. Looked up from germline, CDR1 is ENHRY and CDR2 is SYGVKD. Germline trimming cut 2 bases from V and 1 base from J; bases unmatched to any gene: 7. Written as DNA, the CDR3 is TGTGCCATCAGTGAGATAAGGACTAGCGGGGGCCGGAACACCGGGGAGCTGTTTTTT. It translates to CAISEIRTSGGRNTGELFF.

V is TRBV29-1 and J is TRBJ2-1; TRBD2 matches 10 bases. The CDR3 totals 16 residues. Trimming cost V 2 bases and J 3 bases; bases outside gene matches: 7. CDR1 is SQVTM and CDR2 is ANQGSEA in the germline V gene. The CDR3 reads CSVEPGLAELYNEQFF. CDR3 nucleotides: TGCAGCGTTGAACCTGGACTAGCGGAACTCTACAATGAGCAGTTCTTC.

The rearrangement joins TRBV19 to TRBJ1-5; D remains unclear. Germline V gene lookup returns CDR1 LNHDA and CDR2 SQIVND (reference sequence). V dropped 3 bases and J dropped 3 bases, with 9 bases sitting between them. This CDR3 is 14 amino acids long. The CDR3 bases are TGTGCCAGTAGTATCACAGACCACAATCAGCCCCAGCATTTT. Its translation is CASSITDHNQPQHF.

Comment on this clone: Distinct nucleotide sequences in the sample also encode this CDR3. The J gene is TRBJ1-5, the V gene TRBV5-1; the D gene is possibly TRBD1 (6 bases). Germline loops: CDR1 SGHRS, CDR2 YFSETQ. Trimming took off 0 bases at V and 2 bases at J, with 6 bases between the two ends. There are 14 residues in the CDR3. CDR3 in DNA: TGCGCCAGCAGCTTGGAGGGGGGCAATCAGCCCCAGCATTTT. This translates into CASSLEGGNQPQHF.

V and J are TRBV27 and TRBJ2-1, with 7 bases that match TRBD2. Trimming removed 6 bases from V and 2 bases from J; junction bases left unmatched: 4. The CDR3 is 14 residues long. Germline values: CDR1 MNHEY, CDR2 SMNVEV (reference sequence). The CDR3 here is CASSDGRTYNEQFF. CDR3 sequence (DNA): TGTGCCAGCAGCGACGGGAGGACCTACAATGAGCAGTTCTTC.

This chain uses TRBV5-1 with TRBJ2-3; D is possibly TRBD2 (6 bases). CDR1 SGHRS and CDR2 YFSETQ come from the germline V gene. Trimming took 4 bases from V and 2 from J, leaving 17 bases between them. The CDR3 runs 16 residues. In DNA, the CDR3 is TGCGCCAGCAGCGGAATAGGGACTCCCTACACAGATACGCAGTATTTT. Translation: CASSGIGTPYTDTQYF.

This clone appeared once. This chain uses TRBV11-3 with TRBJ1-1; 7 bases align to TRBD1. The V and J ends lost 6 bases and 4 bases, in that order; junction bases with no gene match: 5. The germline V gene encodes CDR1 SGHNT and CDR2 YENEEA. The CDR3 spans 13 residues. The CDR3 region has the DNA TGTGCCAGCAGACAACAGGGGAGCACTGAAGCTTTCTTT. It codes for CASRQQGSTEAFF. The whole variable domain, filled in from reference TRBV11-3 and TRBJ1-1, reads EAGVVQSPRYKIIEKKQPVAFWCNPISGHNTLYWYLQNLGQGPELLIRYENEEAVDDSQLPKDRFSAERLKGVDSTLKIQPAELGDSAVYLCASRQQGSTEAFFGQGTRLTVV.

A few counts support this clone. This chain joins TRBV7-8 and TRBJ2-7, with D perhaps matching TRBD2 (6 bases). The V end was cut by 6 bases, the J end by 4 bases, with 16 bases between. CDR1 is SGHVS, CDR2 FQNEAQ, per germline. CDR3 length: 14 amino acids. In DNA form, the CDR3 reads TGTGCCAGCAGAGGGGTTGGGGGGAGTTACGAGCAGTACTTC. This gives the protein CASRGVGGSYEQYF.